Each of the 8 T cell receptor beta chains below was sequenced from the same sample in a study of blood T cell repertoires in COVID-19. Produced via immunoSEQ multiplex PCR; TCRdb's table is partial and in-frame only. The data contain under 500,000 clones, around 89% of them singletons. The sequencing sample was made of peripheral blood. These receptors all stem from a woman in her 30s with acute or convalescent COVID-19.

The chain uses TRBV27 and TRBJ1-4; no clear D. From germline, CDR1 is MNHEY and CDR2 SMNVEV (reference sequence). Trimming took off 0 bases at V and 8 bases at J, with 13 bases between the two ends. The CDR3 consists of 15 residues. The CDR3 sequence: CASSLSSGTREKLFF. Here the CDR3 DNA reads TGTGCCAGCAGTTTATCGTCAGGAACCCGCGAAAAACTGTTTTTT.

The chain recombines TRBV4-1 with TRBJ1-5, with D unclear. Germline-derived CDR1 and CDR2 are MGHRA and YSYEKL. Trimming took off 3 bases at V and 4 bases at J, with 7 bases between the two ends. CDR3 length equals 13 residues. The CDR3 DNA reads TGCGCCAGCAGCCAGAGTGCTAATCAGCCCCAGCATTTT. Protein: CASSQSANQPQHF.

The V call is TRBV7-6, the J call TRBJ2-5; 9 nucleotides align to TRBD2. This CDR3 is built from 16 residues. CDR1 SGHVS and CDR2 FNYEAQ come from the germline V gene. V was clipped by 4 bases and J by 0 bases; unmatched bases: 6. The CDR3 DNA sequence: TGTGCCAGCAGCTCCCTTAGCGGGGGAGACCAAGAGACCCAGTACTTC. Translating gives CASSSLSGGDQETQYF.

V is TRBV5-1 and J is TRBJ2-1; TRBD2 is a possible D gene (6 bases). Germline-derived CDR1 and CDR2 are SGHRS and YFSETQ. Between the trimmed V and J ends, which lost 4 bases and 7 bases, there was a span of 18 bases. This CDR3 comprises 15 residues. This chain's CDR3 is CASSPSPGTPNEQFF. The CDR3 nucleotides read TGCGCCAGCAGCCCCTCCCCCGGGACTCCTAATGAGCAGTTCTTC.

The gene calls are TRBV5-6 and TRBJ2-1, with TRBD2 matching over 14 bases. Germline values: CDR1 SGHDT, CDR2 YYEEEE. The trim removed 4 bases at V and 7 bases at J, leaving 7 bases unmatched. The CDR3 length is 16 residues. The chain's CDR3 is CASSPWTSGRWNEQFF. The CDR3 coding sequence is TGTGCCAGCAGCCCATGGACTAGCGGGAGGTGGAATGAGCAGTTCTTC. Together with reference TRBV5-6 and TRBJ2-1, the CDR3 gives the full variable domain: DAGVTQSPTHLIKTRGQQVTLRCSPKSGHDTVSWYQQALGQGPQFIFQYYEEEERQRGNFPDRFSGHQFPNYSSELNVNALLLGDSALYLCASSPWTSGRWNEQFFGPGTRLTVL.

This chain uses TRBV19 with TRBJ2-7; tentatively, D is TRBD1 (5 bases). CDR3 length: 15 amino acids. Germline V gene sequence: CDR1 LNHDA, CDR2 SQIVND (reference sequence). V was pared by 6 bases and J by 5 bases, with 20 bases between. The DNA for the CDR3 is TGTGCCAGTAGCCCTGGACAACGTGCCGCTCACGAGCAGTACTTC. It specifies CASSPGQRAAHEQYF. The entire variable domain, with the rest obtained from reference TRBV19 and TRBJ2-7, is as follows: DGGITQSPKYLFRKEGQNVTLSCEQNLNHDAMYWYRQDPGQGLRLIYYSQIVNDFQKGDIAEGYSVSREKKESFPLTVTSAQKNPTAFYLCASSPGQRAAHEQYFGPGTRLTVT.

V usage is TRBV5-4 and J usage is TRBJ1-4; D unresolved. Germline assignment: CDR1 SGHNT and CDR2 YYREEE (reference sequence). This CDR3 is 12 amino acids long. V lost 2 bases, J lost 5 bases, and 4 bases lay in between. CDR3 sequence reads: CASSFQNEKLFF. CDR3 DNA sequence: TGTGCCAGCAGCTTCCAGAATGAAAAACTGTTTTTT.

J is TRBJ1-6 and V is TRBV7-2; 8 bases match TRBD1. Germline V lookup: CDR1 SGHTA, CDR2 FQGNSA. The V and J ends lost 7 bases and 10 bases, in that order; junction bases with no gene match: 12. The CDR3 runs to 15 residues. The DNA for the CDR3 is TGTGCCAGCATCCTCCGGACAGGGTTTGGCTCACCCCTCCACTTT. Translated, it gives CASILRTGFGSPLHF.